This T cell receptor beta chain was captured in a study of blood T cell repertoires in COVID-19. In the study's own analysis: Amplification with reference gene primers provided the estimates of nucleated cell counts. Libraries were prepared by immunoSEQ multiplex PCR; TCRdb keeps only in-frame clonotypes and omits some of them. The DNA gave D and trimming, while V, J and clone size come from that table. The data contain 390,000 or so clones, around nine tenths of them singletons. The CDR3 loop spans 16 amino acids. Germline CDR1 and CDR2: ENHRY and SYGVKD. V gave up 10 bases and J gave up 1 base; unmatched junction bases: 6.

Sequencing was performed on PBMCs or T cells enriched from blood (not recorded which). The gene calls are TRBV10-3 and TRBJ2-2; 13 nucleotides agree with TRBD2. The TCR was taken from a woman aged 50 to 65 who had recovered from COVID-19. CDR3 amino acids: CASGRLAGGNTGELFF. The CDR3 coding sequence is TGTGCCAGCGGACGACTAGCGGGGGGGAACACCGGGGAGCTGTTTTTT.